This T cell receptor beta chain was observed in a study of blood T cell repertoires in COVID-19. As for the study in general: T cells, B-cell-depleted T cells, or PBMCs provided the cDNA or gDNA that served as material.

Trimming removed 0 bases from V and 4 bases from J, with 13 bases in between. Per the germline V gene, CDR1 is LNHNV and CDR2 is YYDKDF (reference sequence). The CDR3 runs to 15 residues. Each recovered donor of Cohort 3 presented with two negative PCRs, clearance, or symptom resolution. The method was immunoSEQ multiplex PCR; TCRdb's version includes in-frame clones alone and lacks a portion of them. The sample records around 330,000 clones, around nine tenths being singletons. This clone was seen once. V is TRBV15 and J is TRBJ2-7; D is perhaps TRBD1 (5 bases). The TCR originated in a woman aged 35 to 49 who had recovered from COVID-19. Sequencing used PBMCs or T cells enriched from blood (not recorded which). The CDR3 DNA follows: TGTGCCACCAGCAGAGAGGCGGCAGGGTATTACGAGCAGTACTTC. This gives the protein CATSREAAGYYEQYF.